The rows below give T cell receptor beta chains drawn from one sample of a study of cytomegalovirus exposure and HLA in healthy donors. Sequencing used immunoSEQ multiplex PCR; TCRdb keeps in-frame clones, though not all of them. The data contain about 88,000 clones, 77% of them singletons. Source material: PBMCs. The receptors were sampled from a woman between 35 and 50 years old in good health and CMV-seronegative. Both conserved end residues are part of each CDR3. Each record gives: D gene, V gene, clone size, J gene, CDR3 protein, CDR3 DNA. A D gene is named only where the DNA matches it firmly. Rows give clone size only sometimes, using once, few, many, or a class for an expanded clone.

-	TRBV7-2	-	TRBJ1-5	CASSLDWRSNQPQHF	TGTGCCAGCAGCTTAGATTGGAGGAGCAATCAGCCCCAGCATTTT
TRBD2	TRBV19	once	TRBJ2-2	CASTSGGAPGELFF	TGTGCCAGTACTAGCGGGGGGGCCCCCGGGGAGCTGTTTTTT
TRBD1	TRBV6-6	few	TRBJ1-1	CASSDRGRTEAFF	TGTGCCAGCAGCGACAGGGGAAGGACTGAAGCTTTCTTT
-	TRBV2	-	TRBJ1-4	CASSTKEKLFF	TGTGCCAGCAGTACAAAAGAAAAACTGTTTTTT
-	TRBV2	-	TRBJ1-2	CASSGNRVIRGYTF	TGTGCCAGCAGTGGCAACAGGGTGATCCGAGGCTACACCTTC
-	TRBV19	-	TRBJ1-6	CASSILFQENSPLHF	TGTGCCAGTAGTATCCTCTTCCAGGAAAATTCACCCCTCCACTTT
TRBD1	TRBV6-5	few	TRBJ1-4	CASKNQGAGEKLFF	TGTGCCAGCAAAAACCAGGGGGCCGGTGAAAAACTGTTTTTT
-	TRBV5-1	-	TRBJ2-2	CASSPGQYANTGELFF	TGCGCCAGCAGCCCTGGACAGTACGCGAACACCGGGGAGCTGTTTTTT
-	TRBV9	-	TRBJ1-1	CASSGGQNTEAFF	TGTGCCAGCAGCGGGGGACAGAACACTGAAGCTTTCTTT
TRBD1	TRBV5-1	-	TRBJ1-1	CASSLGWQGGTEAFF	TGCGCCAGCAGCTTGGGGTGGCAGGGGGGTACTGAAGCTTTCTTT
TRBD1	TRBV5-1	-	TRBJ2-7	CASREGTGLTYEQYF	TGCGCCAGCAGGGAGGGGACAGGTTTAACCTACGAGCAGTACTTC
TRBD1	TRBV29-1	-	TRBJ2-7	CSVGTGGPYEQYF	TGCAGCGTGGGGACAGGGGGCCCCTACGAGCAGTACTTC
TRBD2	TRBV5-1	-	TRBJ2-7	CASRIAGRGYEQYF	TGCGCCAGTCGGATCGCCGGGAGGGGATACGAGCAGTACTTC
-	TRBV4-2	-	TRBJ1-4	CASSQGTLATNEKLFF	TGTGCCAGCAGCCAAGGGACACTTGCAACTAATGAAAAACTGTTTTTT
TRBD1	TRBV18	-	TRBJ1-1	CASSTTGTAVMNTEAFF	TGTGCCAGCTCGACAACCGGGACAGCCGTTATGAACACTGAAGCTTTCTTT
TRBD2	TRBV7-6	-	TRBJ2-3	CASSPRLAGSTDTQYF	TGTGCCAGCAGCCCCCGCCTAGCGGGTTCCACAGATACGCAGTATTTT
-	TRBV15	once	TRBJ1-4	CATSRDVGTGEKLFF	TGTGCCACCAGCAGAGATGTAGGCACGGGTGAAAAACTGTTTTTT
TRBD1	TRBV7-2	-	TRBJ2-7	CASSHGTDLYEQYF	TGTGCCAGCAGTCACGGGACAGACCTCTACGAGCAGTACTTC
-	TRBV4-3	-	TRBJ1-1	CASSQAPTGEGTEAFF	TGCGCCAGCAGCCAAGCTCCCACTGGGGAGGGGACTGAAGCTTTCTTT
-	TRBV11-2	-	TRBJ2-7	CASSRGHTYEQYF	TGTGCCAGCAGCCGGGGACATACCTACGAGCAGTACTTC
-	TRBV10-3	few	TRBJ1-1	CAITPDGKNTEAFF	TGTGCCATCACCCCCGACGGGAAGAACACTGAAGCTTTCTTT
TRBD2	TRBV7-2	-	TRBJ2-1	CASSLDPLASGDQFF	TGTGCCAGCAGCTTAGATCCTCTGGCTAGCGGGGACCAGTTCTTC
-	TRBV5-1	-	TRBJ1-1	CASSSQWNTEAFF	TGCGCCAGCAGCTCCCAATGGAACACTGAAGCTTTCTTT
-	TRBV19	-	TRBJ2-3	CASRGAGADTQYF	TGTGCCAGTAGAGGGGCAGGGGCAGATACGCAGTATTTT
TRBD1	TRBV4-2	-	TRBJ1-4	CASSQGTGSATNEKLFF	TGTGCCAGCAGCCAGGGGACAGGGAGTGCAACTAATGAAAAACTGTTTTTT
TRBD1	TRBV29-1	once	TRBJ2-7	CSVVLDRGEQYF	TGCAGTGTTGTTCTGGACAGGGGCGAGCAGTACTTC
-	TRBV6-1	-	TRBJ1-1	CASSEFLVGGQNTEAFF	TGTGCCAGCAGTGAATTTCTAGTCGGGGGGCAGAACACTGAAGCTTTCTTT
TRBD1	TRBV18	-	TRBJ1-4	CASSRGTGEKLFF	TGTGCCAGCTCACGGGGGACAGGCGAAAAACTGTTTTTT
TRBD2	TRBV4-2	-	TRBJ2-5	CASSQGTSGGRVETQYF	TGTGCCAGCAGCCAAGGGACTAGCGGGGGACGAGTAGAGACCCAGTACTTC
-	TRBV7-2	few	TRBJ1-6	CASSSAPVYRVSYNSPLHF	TGTGCCAGCAGCTCCGCCCCGGTCTACAGGGTCTCCTATAATTCACCCCTCCACTTT
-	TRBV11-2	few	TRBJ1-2	CASSSPGHRYGYTF	TGTGCCAGCAGCTCGCCGGGACACCGATATGGCTACACCTTC
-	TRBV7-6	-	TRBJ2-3	CASSLPSDTQYF	TGTGCCAGCAGCTTACCCTCAGATACGCAGTATTTT
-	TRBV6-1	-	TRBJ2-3	CASRLQVLPTDTQYF	TGTGCCAGCAGGTTACAGGTCTTGCCCACAGATACGCAGTATTTT
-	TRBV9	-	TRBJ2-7	CASSSGGKSEQYF	TGTGCCAGCAGTAGCGGAGGGAAATCCGAGCAGTACTTC
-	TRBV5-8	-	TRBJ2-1	CASSPGLGNEQFF	TGTGCCAGCAGCCCCGGACTGGGCAATGAGCAGTTCTTC
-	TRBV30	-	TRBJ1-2	CAWSVTRHGYTF	TGTGCCTGGAGTGTAACCAGGCATGGCTACACCTTC
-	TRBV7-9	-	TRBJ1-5	CASSVGGGNQPQHF	TGTGCCAGCAGCGTAGGCGGGGGAAATCAGCCCCAGCATTTT
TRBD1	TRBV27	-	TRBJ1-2	CASSPPGTGARYTF	TGTGCCAGCAGTCCACCCGGGACAGGGGCGCGCTACACCTTC
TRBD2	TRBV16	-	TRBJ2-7	CASSHAGGGSSYEQYF	TGTGCCAGCAGCCACGCGGGCGGGGGGAGCTCCTACGAGCAGTACTTC
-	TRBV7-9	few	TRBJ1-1	CASSAGRGLAPEAFF	TGTGCCAGCAGCGCGGGGAGGGGCCTAGCTCCTGAAGCTTTCTTT
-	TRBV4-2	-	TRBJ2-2	CASSQFSQLNTGELFF	TGTGCCAGCAGCCAATTTTCACAATTGAACACCGGGGAGCTGTTTTTT
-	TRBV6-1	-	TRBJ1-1	CASSTPEENTEAFF	TGTGCCAGCAGTACCCCGGAGGAGAACACTGAAGCTTTCTTT
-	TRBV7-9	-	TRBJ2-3	CASSLVSGLSTDTQYF	TGTGCCAGCAGCTTAGTTTCAGGGCTTAGCACAGATACGCAGTATTTT
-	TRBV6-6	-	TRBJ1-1	CASSPGQGNTEAFF	TGTGCCAGCAGTCCCGGTCAGGGGAACACTGAAGCTTTCTTT
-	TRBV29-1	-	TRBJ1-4	CSVATGTNEKLFF	TGCAGCGTTGCAACAGGCACGAATGAAAAACTGTTTTTT
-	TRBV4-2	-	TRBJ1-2	CASSPLRRPDYGYTF	TGTGCCAGCAGTCCCCTTCGGAGGCCGGACTATGGCTACACCTTC
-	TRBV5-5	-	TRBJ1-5	CASSFGQNSNQPQHF	TGTGCCAGCAGCTTCGGACAAAATAGCAATCAGCCCCAGCATTTT
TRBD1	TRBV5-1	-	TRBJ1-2	CASGYSPRPGQKVYGYTF	TGCGCCAGCGGCTACTCTCCCAGACCGGGACAGAAAGTCTATGGCTACACCTTC
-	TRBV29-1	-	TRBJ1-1	CSVEDNGTEAFF	TGCAGCGTTGAAGACAACGGGACTGAAGCTTTCTTT
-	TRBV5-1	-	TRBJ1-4	CASMRTAGTNEKLFF	TGCGCCAGCATGAGGACAGCGGGGACTAATGAAAAACTGTTTTTT
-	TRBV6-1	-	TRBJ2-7	CASRGFGLVSYEQYF	TGTGCCAGCCGGGGTTTCGGTTTGGTCTCCTACGAGCAGTACTTC
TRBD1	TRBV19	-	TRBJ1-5	CASSKTGGGYSNQPQHF	TGTGCCAGTAGTAAGACAGGGGGCGGGTATAGCAATCAGCCCCAGCATTTT
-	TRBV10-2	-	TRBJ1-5	CASSEEQGLSDQPQHF	TGCGCCAGCAGTGAAGAACAGGGTTTGAGCGATCAGCCCCAGCATTTT